This entry lists 13 T cell receptor beta chains sequenced from one sample in a study of OX40 agonist ivuxolimab in advanced cancers. This table comes from immunoSEQ multiplex PCR, and its TCRdb copy is limited to in-frame clones, with some not included. The table shows roughly 61,000 clones, with 80% to 90% occurring only once. The material sequenced was CD4+ or CD8+ T cells sorted from blood, taken in a trial of the OX40 agonist ivuxolimab. These TCRs come from an adult with an advanced solid tumor such as melanoma, head and neck, liver or kidney cancer.

The V gene is TRBV6-1, the J gene TRBJ2-7; TRBD1 matches 9 bases. This CDR3 contains 14 residues. The ends lost 2 bases at V and 4 bases at J; junction bases unmatched: 3. Germline loops: CDR1 MNHNS, CDR2 SASEGT. CDR3 bases: TGTGCCAGCAGTGAAAGGGACAGGGAGTACGAGCAGTACTTC. It translates to CASSERDREYEQYF.

The rearrangement joins TRBV9 to TRBJ2-3, with TRBD1 as a possible D gene (5 bases). Trimming cost V 4 bases and J 0 bases, with 18 bases left between them. The CDR3 loop spans 17 amino acids. Germline-derived CDR1 and CDR2 are SGDLS and YYNGEE. The CDR3 sequence: CASSIRTPDFSTDTQYF. CDR3 nucleotide sequence: TGTGCCAGCAGCATCAGGACACCAGATTTTAGCACAGATACGCAGTATTTT.

The CDR3 bases are TGCAGCTCTGGCGGGGGATATGGGGAGACCCAGTACTTC. This gives the protein CSSGGGYGETQYF. The rearrangement uses TRBV29-1 and TRBJ2-5; 7 bases line up with TRBD2. V dropped 8 bases and J dropped 5; count of bases not matched to a gene: 11. Germline CDR1 SQVTM, CDR2 ANQGSEA. This CDR3 comprises 13 residues.

The chain couples TRBV27 to TRBJ1-2, with 9 bases identical to TRBD1. CDR1 is MNHEY, CDR2 SMNVEV, per germline (reference sequence). J was trimmed by 2 bases and V by 6 bases; bases with no gene match: 1. CDR3 length equals 13 residues. The DNA for the CDR3 is TGTGCCAGCAGGGGACAGGGCAACTATGGCTACACCTTC. Translating it yields CASRGQGNYGYTF.

The chain links TRBV7-9 to TRBJ1-1; no reliable D call. CDR1 is SEHNR, CDR2 FQNEAQ, per germline (reference sequence). V shed 5 bases and J shed 7 bases, with 11 bases lying between them. CDR3 length: 12 residues. The chain's CDR3 is CASSISPSEAFF. The CDR3 nucleotides are TGTGCCAGCAGCATCTCTCCAAGTGAAGCTTTCTTT.

The rearrangement links TRBV2 to TRBJ2-5; 7 bases align to TRBD2. The CDR3 extends over 14 amino acids. CDR1 is SNHLY, CDR2 FYNNEI, per germline. J gave up 5 bases and V 6 bases, and 9 bases lay outside the gene matches. In DNA form, the CDR3 reads TGTGCCAGCAGGAGGACTAGTCCAGGGGAGACCCAGTACTTC. Encoded protein: CASRRTSPGETQYF.

V gene TRBV6-6 combines with J gene TRBJ2-3; D remains unclear. The germline gives CDR1 MNHNY, CDR2 SVGAGI (reference sequence). The CDR3 has 14 amino acids. V was cut by 7 bases and J by 7 bases, with 18 bases left in between. The CDR3 region is CASTPPARVYTQYF. Here the CDR3 DNA reads TGTGCCAGCACCCCTCCCGCTAGGGTATATACGCAGTATTTT.

The chain couples TRBV7-2 to TRBJ2-5; 9 bases fit TRBD1. Germline V gene lookup returns CDR1 SGHTA and CDR2 FQGNSA. V was clipped by 1 base and J by 4 bases; unmatched bases: 4. The CDR3 extends over 15 amino acids. The CDR3 loop reads CASSLVQDRGETQYF. CDR3 sequence (DNA): TGTGCCAGCAGCTTAGTTCAGGACAGGGGAGAGACCCAGTACTTC.

This clone was counted once. The V and J genes are TRBV25-1 and TRBJ1-2, with D hard to call. V shed 4 bases and J shed 3 bases, with 9 bases lying between them. This CDR3 is 13 amino acids long. The germline V gene has CDR1 MGHDK and CDR2 SYGVNS. As DNA, the CDR3 is TGTGCCAGCAGTGTCGGGGAGGACTATGGCTACACCTTC. Its protein is CASSVGEDYGYTF.

The gene calls are TRBV19 and TRBJ2-7; 9 nucleotides line up with TRBD1. The germline V gene encodes CDR1 LNHDA and CDR2 SQIVND (reference sequence). V dropped 4 bases and J dropped 4; count of bases not matched to a gene: 5. The CDR3 totals 14 residues. CDR3 sequence (DNA): TGTGCCAGTAGTACCGGGACAGGGCGTTACGAGCAGTACTTC. Residues: CASSTGTGRYEQYF. The full variable domain, completed using reference TRBV19 and TRBJ2-7, is DGGITQSPKYLFRKEGQNVTLSCEQNLNHDAMYWYRQDPGQGLRLIYYSQIVNDFQKGDIAEGYSVSREKKESFPLTVTSAQKNPTAFYLCASSTGTGRYEQYFGPGTRLTVT.

This sequence joins TRBV7-8 and TRBJ2-1; no definite D call. Germline V gene sequence: CDR1 SGHVS, CDR2 FQNEAQ. The CDR3 spans 12 residues. The germline V and J ends were trimmed by 5 bases and 2 bases, with 4 bases remaining between them. Here the CDR3 reads CASSLPYNEQFF. The CDR3 nucleotides are TGTGCCAGCAGCCTGCCCTACAATGAGCAGTTCTTC.

The V gene is TRBV23-1, the J gene TRBJ1-1; 7 bases map to TRBD1. TRBV23-1 is an ORF; its function is uncertain. This CDR3 has 18 amino acids. J gave up 1 base and V 1 base, and 12 bases lay outside the gene matches. CDR3 bases: TGCGCCAGCAGTCAATTTGTCAACAGGGAGGGGGCGAACACTGAAGCTTTCTTT. It translates to CASSQFVNREGANTEAFF.

The chain recombines TRBV5-4 with TRBJ2-5; D gene uncertain. The J call may not be correct, given that the DNA end is closer to TRBJ2-7. CDR1 SGHNT and CDR2 YYREEE come from the germline V gene (reference sequence). The CDR3 loop spans 13 amino acids. CDR3 sequence: CASSLTGAYEQYF. For the CDR3, the DNA is TGTGCCAGCAGCTTGACTGGGGCCTACGAGCAGTACTTC.